Below are 8 T cell receptor beta chains sequenced from a single sample in a study of shared clonotypes between healthy human individuals. Libraries were prepared by immunoSEQ multiplex PCR; TCRdb keeps only in-frame clonotypes and omits some of them. The data show approximately 320,000 clones, less than 85% seen once. Sequenced sample: memory CD4+ T cells sorted from blood. Subset specified: CD45RA-negative fraction. These TCRs come from a man aged 25-40 years in good health.

CDR3 in amino acids: CASSSGGSAATTYEQYF. Written as DNA, the CDR3 is TGTGCCAGCAGCTCGGGGGGAAGCGCTGCCACGACCTACGAGCAGTACTTC. The chain joins TRBV5-4 to TRBJ2-7; TRBD2 agrees at 7 bases. J lost 2 bases, V lost 3 bases, and 14 bases had no gene match. The germline V gene has CDR1 SGHNT and CDR2 YYREEE (reference sequence). The CDR3 spans 17 residues.

The gene calls are TRBV2 and TRBJ2-5, with 9 bases lining up with TRBD2. V lost 3 bases to trimming and J lost 6 bases; unmatched junction nucleotides: 8. Germline V gives CDR1 SNHLY, CDR2 FYNNEI. The CDR3 loop spans 15 amino acids. CDR3 coding DNA: TGTGCCAGCAGTGAGAGTAGCGGGAGTATGAAGACCCAGTACTTC. It is translated as CASSESSGSMKTQYF.

This chain joins TRBV12-2 and TRBJ2-7; TRBD2, the table's D call, was not compared with the DNA. TRBV12-2 is assigned pseudogene status. The CDR3 is 20 amino acids. In DNA form, the CDR3 reads TGTGCAAGTCGCTTCCCTACGGGACTAGCGGGAGGCGTCCAAGCGTACGAGCAGTACTTC. This sequence encodes CASRFPTGLAGGVQAYEQYF.

Turning to this clone: Within the sample, other DNA sequences also encode this same CDR3. The chain has TRBV27 and TRBJ1-5; TRBD1 aligns across 12 bases. Looked up from germline, CDR1 is MNHEY and CDR2 is SMNVEV (reference sequence). J lost 7 bases, V lost 5 bases, and 0 bases had no gene match. The CDR3 has 13 residues. As DNA, the CDR3 is TGTGCCAGCAGTGGGACAGGGGGCCAGCCCCAGCATTTT. It translates to CASSGTGGQPQHF.

The chain couples TRBV19 to TRBJ2-7; 8 nucleotides agree with TRBD1. With 10 bases clipped from V and 3 bases from J, the junction kept 14 bases outside the gene matches. This CDR3 is 15 amino acids long. Germline V gene data show CDR1 as LNHDA and CDR2 as SQIVND (reference sequence). CDR3 in DNA: TGTGCCAAACCAACCCCGGACAGGGAATACTACGAGCAGTACTTC. Protein sequence: CAKPTPDREYYEQYF.

The chain links TRBV5-5 to TRBJ2-7; 7 bases map to TRBD1. The V and J ends lost 4 bases and 4 bases, in that order; junction bases with no gene match: 5. CDR3 length: 13 amino acids. From germline, CDR1 is SGHKS and CDR2 YYEKEE (reference sequence). The CDR3 loop reads CASSANRGYEQYF. DNA for the CDR3: TGTGCCAGCAGCGCCAACAGGGGATACGAGCAGTACTTC.

The chain uses TRBV5-6 and TRBJ2-1; 7 nucleotides agree with TRBD2. Trimming at V came to 1 base and at J to 7 bases, leaving 2 bases not matched to a gene. Germline V gives CDR1 SGHDT, CDR2 YYEEEE. CDR3 length: 13 residues. This CDR3 reads CASSLRGGNEQFF. In nucleotides, the CDR3 is TGTGCCAGCAGCTTGCGGGGAGGGAATGAGCAGTTCTTC.

The table lists this clone with a count of one. V is TRBV11-2 and J is TRBJ1-5; 7 bases map to TRBD1. V dropped 4 bases and J dropped 4; count of bases not matched to a gene: 10. The CDR3 contains 16 residues. The germline V gene has CDR1 SGHAT and CDR2 FQNNGV. The CDR3 DNA reads TGTGCCAGCAGCTGCTCGCGGGACAGTCATAATCAGCCCCAGCATTTT. Translating gives CASSCSRDSHNQPQHF.